This TCR beta chain comes out of a study of monozygotic twins with inflammatory bowel disease. Blood was drawn at less than 3 ml per donor. The CDR3 runs to 14 residues. Germline loops: CDR1 DFQATT, CDR2 SNEGSKA (reference sequence). Template switching was used to attach UMIs, which incorporated a 6-nucleotide sample barcode. TCRdb reprocessed the 5' RACE reads, with one entry per CDR3 protein and no DNA. The sample totals fewer than 550,000 distinct CDR3 sequences; its top ten clones hold 2% to 2.5%. The sequencing sample was made of blood. This TCR came from a human donor with ulcerative colitis or Crohn's disease, or a healthy co-twin of an affected twin (not recorded which). The J gene is TRBJ1-1, the V gene TRBV20-1. The CDR3 reads CSARDGVGNTEAFF.